The rows below give T cell receptor beta chains drawn from one sample of a study of blood T cell repertoires in COVID-19. The protocol was immunoSEQ multiplex PCR, while the TCRdb copy is restricted to in-frame clones and leaves out a portion. Found here are 290,000 or so clones, 90% of them singletons; the top ten hold 3.5% to 5%. The sequenced sample consisted of PBMCs or T cells enriched from blood (not recorded which). The receptors originated from a woman aged 18-29 years with acute COVID-19. Both conserved end residues are part of each CDR3. A D gene is named only where the DNA matches it firmly. Rows may omit the clone size; those that give it use once, few, many or a size class.

D gene: TRBD2; clone size: NA; V gene: TRBV6-5; J gene: TRBJ2-7; CDR3 protein: CASRQLAGVNEQYF; CDR3 DNA: TGTGCCAGCAGGCAACTAGCGGGAGTAAATGAGCAGTACTTC
D gene: TRBD1; clone size: NA; V gene: TRBV28; J gene: TRBJ1-5; CDR3 protein: CASSDGQGGLGAQHF; CDR3 DNA: TGTGCCAGCAGCGACGGACAGGGGGGTTTAGGGGCCCAGCATTTT
D gene: TRBD2; clone size: NA; V gene: TRBV7-3; J gene: TRBJ2-5; CDR3 protein: CASSTKGDSGRTQGETQYF; CDR3 DNA: TGTGCCAGCAGCACAAAGGGGGATAGCGGGAGGACTCAGGGGGAGACCCAGTACTTC
D gene: TRBD1; clone size: NA; V gene: TRBV5-1; J gene: TRBJ1-2; CDR3 protein: CASSSLSQGASSGYTF; CDR3 DNA: TGCGCCAGCAGCTCCCTCTCCCAGGGGGCCAGTAGTGGCTACACCTTC
D gene: NA; clone size: NA; V gene: TRBV5-6; J gene: TRBJ1-4; CDR3 protein: CASSLRTAHTIYNEKLFF; CDR3 DNA: TGTGCCAGCAGCTTAAGGACAGCGCATACTATTTATAATGAAAAACTGTTTTTT
D gene: NA; clone size: NA; V gene: TRBV11-3; J gene: TRBJ2-7; CDR3 protein: CASADRGLRFSPYEQYF; CDR3 DNA: TGTGCCAGCGCCGATCGCGGGCTCCGGTTCAGCCCCTACGAGCAGTACTTC
D gene: NA; clone size: NA; V gene: TRBV18; J gene: TRBJ1-2; CDR3 protein: CASSPEVGRNYGYTF; CDR3 DNA: TGTGCCAGCTCACCAGAGGTCGGGAGAAACTATGGCTACACCTTC
D gene: TRBD1; clone size: NA; V gene: TRBV3-1/TRBV3-2; J gene: TRBJ1-2; CDR3 protein: CASSQGRGGGAVNGYTF; CDR3 DNA: TGTGCCAGCAGCCAAGGTAGAGGAGGGGGCGCGGTTAATGGCTACACCTTC
D gene: NA; clone size: NA; V gene: TRBV28; J gene: TRBJ1-5; CDR3 protein: CASSPLSSNQPQHF; CDR3 DNA: TGTGCCAGCAGCCCCCTGTCCAGCAATCAGCCCCAGCATTTT
D gene: TRBD1; clone size: NA; V gene: TRBV6-1; J gene: TRBJ2-2; CDR3 protein: CASSEIRTGGNTGELFF; CDR3 DNA: TGTGCCAGCAGTGAGATTAGAACAGGGGGAAACACCGGGGAGCTGTTTTTT
D gene: TRBD2; clone size: NA; V gene: TRBV24-1; J gene: TRBJ2-1; CDR3 protein: CATSDGTSGRSGNEQFF; CDR3 DNA: TGTGCCACCAGTGATGGGACTAGCGGGAGGTCTGGGAATGAGCAGTTCTTC
D gene: TRBD1; clone size: NA; V gene: TRBV28; J gene: TRBJ1-1; CDR3 protein: CASSFTGAGTEAFF; CDR3 DNA: TGTGCCAGCAGTTTCACAGGGGCTGGGACTGAAGCTTTCTTT
D gene: NA; clone size: NA; V gene: TRBV24-1; J gene: TRBJ2-7; CDR3 protein: CATSDLRQGHEQYF; CDR3 DNA: TGTGCCACCAGTGATTTGAGGCAGGGCCACGAGCAGTACTTC
D gene: NA; clone size: NA; V gene: TRBV29-1; J gene: TRBJ1-1; CDR3 protein: CSVEIGGGTEAFF; CDR3 DNA: TGCAGCGTTGAAATAGGGGGGGGCACTGAAGCTTTCTTT
D gene: TRBD1; clone size: NA; V gene: TRBV5-6; J gene: TRBJ1-3; CDR3 protein: CASSLPTGGGNTIYF; CDR3 DNA: TGTGCCAGCAGCCTACCCACAGGGGGCGGAAACACCATATATTTT
D gene: NA; clone size: NA; V gene: TRBV27; J gene: TRBJ1-1; CDR3 protein: CASSTLVGALSNTEAFF; CDR3 DNA: TGTGCCAGCAGTACCCTCGTGGGGGCCTTATCGAACACTGAAGCTTTCTTT
D gene: TRBD1; clone size: NA; V gene: TRBV11-2; J gene: TRBJ2-5; CDR3 protein: CASSSPPRGLGETQYF; CDR3 DNA: TGTGCCAGCAGCTCACCACCCAGGGGGCTCGGGGAGACCCAGTACTTC
D gene: NA; clone size: NA; V gene: TRBV5-1; J gene: TRBJ1-2; CDR3 protein: CASSLARGDYTF; CDR3 DNA: TGCGCCAGCAGCTTGGCAAGGGGTGACTACACCTTC
D gene: TRBD1; clone size: NA; V gene: TRBV6-5; J gene: TRBJ1-5; CDR3 protein: CASSVDRVDQPQHF; CDR3 DNA: TGTGCCAGCAGCGTGGACAGGGTCGATCAGCCCCAGCATTTT
D gene: TRBD1; clone size: once; V gene: TRBV6-5; J gene: TRBJ2-5; CDR3 protein: CASKGATHQETQYF; CDR3 DNA: TGTGCCAGCAAGGGGGCGACACACCAAGAGACCCAGTACTTC
D gene: NA; clone size: NA; V gene: TRBV11-1; J gene: TRBJ2-4; CDR3 protein: CASRRGRLLSKNIQYF; CDR3 DNA: TGTGCCAGCAGACGCGGAAGACTCCTGTCCAAAAACATTCAGTACTTC
D gene: TRBD1; clone size: NA; V gene: TRBV28; J gene: TRBJ1-3; CDR3 protein: CAITGAGNTIYF; CDR3 DNA: TGTGCCATTACAGGGGCAGGAAACACCATATATTTT
D gene: NA; clone size: NA; V gene: TRBV19; J gene: TRBJ2-7; CDR3 protein: CASSIVSGSYEQYF; CDR3 DNA: TGTGCCAGTAGTATAGTTAGCGGCTCCTACGAGCAGTACTTC
D gene: NA; clone size: NA; V gene: TRBV19; J gene: TRBJ1-2; CDR3 protein: CASSSWSGTNYGYTF; CDR3 DNA: TGTGCCAGTAGTAGCTGGTCAGGGACAAACTATGGCTACACCTTC
D gene: TRBD1; clone size: NA; V gene: TRBV18; J gene: TRBJ2-2; CDR3 protein: CASSPRDSANTGELFF; CDR3 DNA: TGTGCCAGCTCACCACGGGACAGCGCGAACACCGGGGAGCTGTTTTTT
D gene: NA; clone size: NA; V gene: TRBV5-4; J gene: TRBJ2-7; CDR3 protein: CASSSQLGSSYEQYF; CDR3 DNA: TGTGCCAGCAGCTCCCAGTTGGGCAGCTCCTACGAGCAGTACTTC
D gene: TRBD1; clone size: NA; V gene: TRBV28; J gene: TRBJ1-5; CDR3 protein: CASFRDRAYSNQPQHF; CDR3 DNA: TGTGCCAGCTTCCGGGACAGAGCTTATAGCAATCAGCCCCAGCATTTT
D gene: NA; clone size: NA; V gene: TRBV5-1; J gene: TRBJ2-2; CDR3 protein: CASSFWRDTGELFF; CDR3 DNA: TGCGCCAGCAGCTTTTGGCGGGACACCGGGGAGCTGTTTTTT
D gene: NA; clone size: NA; V gene: TRBV27; J gene: TRBJ1-6; CDR3 protein: CASSLEGVYSPLHF; CDR3 DNA: TGTGCCAGCAGTTTAGAAGGGGTTTATTCACCCCTCCACTTT
D gene: NA; clone size: NA; V gene: TRBV28; J gene: TRBJ1-6; CDR3 protein: CASTPLGSPLHF; CDR3 DNA: TGTGCCAGCACCCCCCTAGGTTCACCCCTCCACTTT
D gene: NA; clone size: NA; V gene: TRBV11-2; J gene: TRBJ2-7; CDR3 protein: CASSLGVEGHEQYF; CDR3 DNA: TGTGCCAGCAGCTTAGGGGTGGAGGGGCACGAGCAGTACTTC
D gene: NA; clone size: NA; V gene: TRBV11-3; J gene: TRBJ2-1; CDR3 protein: CASSLFFGNNEQFF; CDR3 DNA: TGTGCCAGCAGCTTATTTTTCGGGAACAATGAGCAGTTCTTC
D gene: NA; clone size: NA; V gene: TRBV28; J gene: TRBJ1-2; CDR3 protein: CASSLLHIYGYTF; CDR3 DNA: TGTGCCAGCAGTTTATTACACATCTATGGCTACACCTTC
D gene: TRBD1; clone size: NA; V gene: TRBV5-8; J gene: TRBJ1-2; CDR3 protein: CASSPMRQGSNYGYTF; CDR3 DNA: TGTGCCAGCAGCCCAATGCGACAGGGTTCAAACTATGGCTACACCTTC
D gene: NA; clone size: NA; V gene: TRBV6-5; J gene: TRBJ1-2; CDR3 protein: CASSYSGGIGYGYTF; CDR3 DNA: TGTGCCAGCAGTTACTCAGGGGGAATCGGGTATGGCTACACCTTC
D gene: NA; clone size: NA; V gene: TRBV3-1/TRBV3-2; J gene: TRBJ1-2; CDR3 protein: CAGSQDSLLAGRGYTF; CDR3 DNA: TGTGCCGGCAGCCAAGATTCGTTGCTTGCGGGACGTGGCTACACCTTC
D gene: TRBD2; clone size: NA; V gene: TRBV5-1; J gene: TRBJ2-7; CDR3 protein: CASSFRLAGASIPDEQYF; CDR3 DNA: TGCGCCAGCAGCTTCCGACTAGCGGGAGCCTCAATCCCCGACGAGCAGTACTTC
D gene: NA; clone size: NA; V gene: TRBV7-9; J gene: TRBJ1-2; CDR3 protein: CASSLGREAYGYTF; CDR3 DNA: TGTGCCAGCAGCTTAGGTCGGGAGGCCTATGGCTACACCTTC
D gene: NA; clone size: NA; V gene: TRBV28; J gene: TRBJ1-2; CDR3 protein: CASTLSGGVYGYTF; CDR3 DNA: TGTGCCAGCACCCTTTCTGGGGGGGTGTATGGCTACACCTTC
D gene: TRBD1; clone size: NA; V gene: TRBV13; J gene: TRBJ1-1; CDR3 protein: CASSWNRGLGSFF; CDR3 DNA: TGTGCCAGCAGCTGGAACAGGGGGCTAGGATCTTTCTTT
D gene: NA; clone size: NA; V gene: TRBV7-9; J gene: TRBJ1-1; CDR3 protein: CASSLVKQGSGSTEAFF; CDR3 DNA: TGTGCCAGCAGCTTAGTGAAGCAGGGTAGTGGTAGCACTGAAGCTTTCTTT
D gene: TRBD1; clone size: NA; V gene: TRBV28; J gene: TRBJ1-4; CDR3 protein: CASSWRQGLLF; CDR3 DNA: TGTGCCAGCAGTTGGCGACAGGGTCTTCTTTTT
D gene: NA; clone size: NA; V gene: TRBV19; J gene: TRBJ1-1; CDR3 protein: CASSIGWETKAFF; CDR3 DNA: TGTGCCAGTAGTATAGGGTGGGAGACGAAAGCTTTCTTT
D gene: TRBD2; clone size: NA; V gene: TRBV28; J gene: TRBJ2-1; CDR3 protein: CASTEAGAYNEQFF; CDR3 DNA: TGTGCCAGCACCGAAGCGGGAGCCTACAATGAGCAGTTCTTC
D gene: NA; clone size: NA; V gene: TRBV2; J gene: TRBJ2-1; CDR3 protein: CASSGPGSYNEQFF; CDR3 DNA: TGTGCCAGCAGTGGCCCCGGTTCCTACAATGAGCAGTTCTTC
D gene: TRBD1; clone size: NA; V gene: TRBV28; J gene: TRBJ1-2; CDR3 protein: CASRPGQGGGYTF; CDR3 DNA: TGTGCCAGCAGACCTGGACAGGGGGGTGGCTACACCTTC
D gene: TRBD1; clone size: NA; V gene: TRBV9; J gene: TRBJ1-1; CDR3 protein: CASGGQGLNTEAFF; CDR3 DNA: TGTGCCAGCGGTGGACAGGGGTTGAACACTGAAGCTTTCTTT
D gene: TRBD2; clone size: NA; V gene: TRBV27; J gene: TRBJ2-5; CDR3 protein: CASTQAGSGGETQYF; CDR3 DNA: TGTGCCAGCACCCAAGCGGGAAGTGGGGGAGAGACCCAGTACTTC
D gene: NA; clone size: NA; V gene: TRBV19; J gene: TRBJ1-1; CDR3 protein: CASSIRRVGEAFF; CDR3 DNA: TGTGCCAGTAGTATTCGGCGGGTAGGGGAAGCTTTCTTT
D gene: NA; clone size: NA; V gene: TRBV5-8; J gene: TRBJ1-6; CDR3 protein: CASSFITYNSPLHF; CDR3 DNA: TGTGCCAGCAGCTTTATCACTTATAATTCACCCCTCCACTTT
D gene: NA; clone size: NA; V gene: TRBV28; J gene: TRBJ1-2; CDR3 protein: CASSLPDYGYTF; CDR3 DNA: TGTGCCAGCAGTTTACCGGACTATGGCTACACCTTC
D gene: NA; clone size: NA; V gene: TRBV28; J gene: TRBJ1-6; CDR3 protein: CASSLGLRGPNSPLHF; CDR3 DNA: TGTGCCAGCAGTTTAGGCCTCAGGGGCCCTAATTCACCCCTCCACTTT
D gene: NA; clone size: NA; V gene: TRBV27; J gene: TRBJ1-5; CDR3 protein: CASSIQPFNQPQHF; CDR3 DNA: TGTGCCAGCAGTATACAGCCGTTCAATCAGCCCCAGCATTTT